What follows are 21 T cell receptor beta chains derived from one specimen sequenced in a study of blood T cell repertoires in COVID-19. Clones were read by immunoSEQ multiplex PCR, and TCRdb kept only the in-frame ones, dropping some. The sample lists 68,000 or so clones; 85% to 90% were seen once. The material sequenced was peripheral blood. These receptor sequences come from a man aged 45-65 years with acute or convalescent COVID-19.

A single count supports this clone. The J gene is TRBJ1-1, the V gene TRBV5-1; D is ambiguous. CDR1 is SGHRS, CDR2 YFSETQ, per germline. This CDR3 has 14 amino acids. V lost 4 bases and J 5 bases, leaving 15 bases between the germline ends. The CDR3 coding sequence is TGCGCCAGCAGCCCAGAGGATAAGAGGACTGAAGCTTTCTTT. Protein: CASSPEDKRTEAFF.

J is TRBJ2-1 and V is TRBV19; TRBD2 might be the D (6 bases). CDR1 is LNHDA and CDR2 is SQIVND in the germline V gene (reference sequence). V lost 2 bases, J lost 9 bases, and 14 bases lay in between. The CDR3 has 14 residues. CDR3 in amino acids: CASSISRGVSEQFF. The CDR3 DNA follows: TGTGCCAGTAGTATATCCCGCGGGGTGAGTGAGCAGTTCTTC. The entire variable domain, with the rest obtained from reference TRBV19 and TRBJ2-1, is as follows: DGGITQSPKYLFRKEGQNVTLSCEQNLNHDAMYWYRQDPGQGLRLIYYSQIVNDFQKGDIAEGYSVSREKKESFPLTVTSAQKNPTAFYLCASSISRGVSEQFFGPGTRLTVL.

The chain uses TRBV2 and TRBJ1-5, with TRBD1 matching 7 bases. This CDR3 has 16 residues. The V gene's germline CDR1 is SNHLY and CDR2 FYNNEI. V lost 4 bases to trimming and J lost 2 bases; unmatched junction nucleotides: 8. CDR3 sequence: CASSVRTGVGNQPQHF. The CDR3 DNA reads TGTGCCAGCAGTGTAAGGACAGGCGTGGGCAATCAGCCCCAGCATTTT.

The chain carries TRBV5-1 and TRBJ1-2, with D perhaps TRBD1 (6 bases). Germline V gene data show CDR1 as SGHRS and CDR2 as YFSETQ. Between the trimmed V and J ends, which lost 4 bases and 0 bases, there was a span of 13 bases. This CDR3 contains 15 residues. The CDR3 loop is CASSPGDGTNYGYTF. For the CDR3, the DNA is TGCGCCAGCAGCCCAGGGGACGGGACTAACTATGGCTACACCTTC.

The CDR3 here is CASSLSNGREAFF. CDR3 in DNA: TGTGCCAGCAGCTTAAGTAACGGGAGAGAAGCTTTCTTT. The chain recombines TRBV7-9 with TRBJ1-1; D not resolved. In germline, CDR1 is SEHNR, CDR2 FQNEAQ (reference sequence). There are 13 residues in the CDR3. V gave up 2 bases and J gave up 8 bases, with 12 bases separating them. Using reference TRBV7-9 and TRBJ1-1 for the parts outside the CDR3, the full variable domain is DTGVSQNPRHKITKRGQNVTFRCDPISEHNRLYWYRQTLGQGPEFLTYFQNEAQLEKSRLLSDRFSAERPKGSFSTLEIQRTEQGDSAMYLCASSLSNGREAFFGQGTRLTVV.

The chain couples TRBV9 to TRBJ2-3, with TRBD2 matching 12 bases. J was trimmed by 4 bases and V by 7 bases; bases with no gene match: 10. This CDR3 comprises 16 residues. Germline assignment: CDR1 SGDLS and CDR2 YYNGEE. CDR3 residues: CASSRTSGTSPDTQYF. For the CDR3, the DNA is TGTGCCAGCTCCCGGACTAGCGGGACGAGTCCAGATACGCAGTATTTT.

Only a few counts were recorded for this clone. The chain is built from TRBV19 and TRBJ1-6; 9 bases map to TRBD1. Germline CDR1 is LNHDA and CDR2 is SQIVND (reference sequence). The CDR3 contains 14 residues. V was clipped by 6 bases and J by 10 bases; unmatched bases: 7. CDR3 residues: CASRLTGGRSPLHF. CDR3 nucleotides: TGTGCCAGTAGATTGACAGGGGGTAGGTCACCCCTCCACTTT.

V gene TRBV12-3 or TRBV12-4 combines with J gene TRBJ1-1, with D perhaps matching TRBD1 (5 bases). The CDR3 loop spans 13 amino acids. The germline V and J ends were trimmed by 2 bases and 8 bases, with 12 bases remaining between them. In nucleotides, the CDR3 is TGTGCCAGCAGTTTAACTACAGGTTTGGAAGCTTTCTTT. Protein sequence: CASSLTTGLEAFF.

The chain joins TRBV6-6 to TRBJ1-4, with D possibly TRBD1 on 5 matching bases. V gave up 8 bases and J gave up 8 bases, with 12 bases separating them. The CDR3 sequence is 12 residues long. Germline lookup yields CDR1 MNHNY and CDR2 SVGAGI (reference sequence). The CDR3 region is CASLRQNEKLFF. The CDR3 region has the DNA TGTGCCAGCCTGCGACAGAACGAAAAACTGTTTTTT.

As regards this clone: This sample also contains other DNA sequences that code for the same CDR3. CDR3 sequence reads: CASSRQGDGYTF. The CDR3 nucleotides are TGTGCCAGTAGCCGACAGGGGGATGGCTACACCTTC. J is TRBJ1-2 and V is TRBV19; TRBD1 matches at 9 bases. CDR1 is LNHDA and CDR2 is SQIVND in the germline V gene (reference sequence). The CDR3 loop spans 12 amino acids. The trim removed 6 bases at V and 6 bases at J, leaving 2 bases unmatched.

The rearrangement links TRBV7-8 to TRBJ2-7; no firm D call. Germline lookup yields CDR1 SGHVS and CDR2 FQNEAQ. V lost 3 bases, J lost 0 bases, and 6 bases lay in between. The CDR3 length is 13 residues. DNA for the CDR3: TGTGCCAGCAGCTTGACTTCCTCCTACGAGCAGTACTTC. Translating gives CASSLTSSYEQYF.

V usage is TRBV2 and J usage is TRBJ2-5, with D perhaps matching TRBD1 (6 bases). This CDR3 comprises 14 residues. Between the trimmed V and J ends, which lost 2 bases and 0 bases, there was a span of 7 bases. Germline V gives CDR1 SNHLY, CDR2 FYNNEI. The CDR3, as DNA: TGTGCCAGCAGTGAAAGGACAGACCAAGAGACCCAGTACTTC. Translating gives CASSERTDQETQYF.

This clone was counted a single time. The rearrangement joins TRBV18 to TRBJ2-7; 7 nucleotides align to TRBD1. Germline CDR1 reads KGHSH; CDR2 reads LQKENI. The CDR3 length is 13 residues. Germline trimming cut 5 bases from V and 2 bases from J; bases unmatched to any gene: 3. CDR3 DNA: TGTGCCAGCTCAAGGGACAGCACCTACGAGCAGTACTTC. Translating it yields CASSRDSTYEQYF.

The rearrangement uses TRBV11-1 and TRBJ1-2; 11 nucleotides agree with TRBD1. The germline CDR1 and CDR2 sequences are SGHAT and FQDESV (reference sequence). V was clipped by 5 bases and J by 7 bases; unmatched bases: 6. The CDR3 is 14 residues long. This CDR3 is CASSQRTGGFGYTF. The CDR3 bases are TGTGCCAGCAGCCAAAGGACAGGGGGCTTTGGCTACACCTTC.

The chain employs TRBV6-6 and TRBJ1-3, with D tentatively TRBD1 (6 bases). From germline, CDR1 is MNHNY and CDR2 SVGAGI (reference sequence). This CDR3 spans 15 amino acids. V lost 2 bases and J 1 base, leaving 9 bases between the germline ends. The CDR3 DNA reads TGTGCCAGCAGTTACGGTCAGGGGTCTGGAAACACCATATATTTT. Its protein product is CASSYGQGSGNTIYF.

The chain combines TRBV7-3 with TRBJ2-5, with D possibly matching TRBD1 (7 bases). This CDR3 is 13 amino acids long. V was trimmed by 5 bases and J by 5 bases, leaving 12 bases between them. The germline V gene encodes CDR1 SGHTA and CDR2 FQGTGA. For the CDR3, the DNA is TGTGCCAGCAGCAAGACAGGGAGGGAGACCCAGTACTTC. Translated, it gives CASSKTGRETQYF.

J is TRBJ2-7 and V is TRBV2, with D possibly being TRBD2 (5 bases). This CDR3 spans 14 amino acids. The V end was cut by 5 bases, the J end by 1 base, with 12 bases between. CDR1 and CDR2 from the germline V gene are SNHLY and FYNNEI. The CDR3: CASSSRTGSYEQYF. The CDR3 DNA follows: TGTGCCAGCAGTTCACGGACTGGTTCCTACGAGCAGTACTTC.

The rearrangement links TRBV10-3 to TRBJ2-4; 16 nucleotides agree with TRBD2. The CDR3 runs to 16 residues. J was trimmed by 3 bases and V by 10 bases; bases with no gene match: 6. Germline V gene data show CDR1 as ENHRY and CDR2 as SYGVKD. CDR3 loop: CATAGTSGRDKNIQYF. The DNA for the CDR3 is TGTGCCACCGCTGGGACTAGCGGGAGGGACAAAAACATTCAGTACTTC.

The V and J genes are TRBV15 and TRBJ1-6; unclear D gene. CDR3 length: 16 amino acids. CDR1 is LNHNV and CDR2 is YYDKDF in the germline V gene (reference sequence). The V gene lost 0 bases and the J gene lost 4 bases, with 10 bases spanning the gap. CDR3 protein: CATSRDHARYNSPLHF. The CDR3 coding sequence is TGTGCCACCAGCAGAGATCACGCACGGTATAATTCACCCCTCCACTTT.

The chain couples TRBV5-1 to TRBJ2-3, with D possibly being TRBD1 (6 bases). Germline V lookup: CDR1 SGHRS, CDR2 YFSETQ. This CDR3 has 15 amino acids. The V and J ends lost 4 bases and 1 base respectively, with 13 bases between them. CDR3 DNA: TGCGCCAGCAGCCCCAGGGGATTCGGCACAGATACGCAGTATTTT. Its protein product is CASSPRGFGTDTQYF. The variable domain in full, completed from reference TRBV5-1 and TRBJ2-3, reads KAGVTQTPRYLIKTRGQQVTLSCSPISGHRSVSWYQQTPGQGLQFLFEYFSETQRNKGNFPGRFSGRQFSNSRSEMNVSTLELGDSALYLCASSPRGFGTDTQYFGPGTRLTVL.

This rearrangement joins TRBV20-1 to TRBJ1-4; no clear D gene. V was shortened by 3 bases and J by 8 bases, with 13 bases between the two germline ends. Germline assignment: CDR1 DFQATT and CDR2 SNEGSKA (reference sequence). There are 13 residues in the CDR3. As DNA, the CDR3 is TGCAGTGCTAGTGAGGCAGGTCGAGAAAAACTGTTTTTT. Encoded protein: CSASEAGREKLFF.